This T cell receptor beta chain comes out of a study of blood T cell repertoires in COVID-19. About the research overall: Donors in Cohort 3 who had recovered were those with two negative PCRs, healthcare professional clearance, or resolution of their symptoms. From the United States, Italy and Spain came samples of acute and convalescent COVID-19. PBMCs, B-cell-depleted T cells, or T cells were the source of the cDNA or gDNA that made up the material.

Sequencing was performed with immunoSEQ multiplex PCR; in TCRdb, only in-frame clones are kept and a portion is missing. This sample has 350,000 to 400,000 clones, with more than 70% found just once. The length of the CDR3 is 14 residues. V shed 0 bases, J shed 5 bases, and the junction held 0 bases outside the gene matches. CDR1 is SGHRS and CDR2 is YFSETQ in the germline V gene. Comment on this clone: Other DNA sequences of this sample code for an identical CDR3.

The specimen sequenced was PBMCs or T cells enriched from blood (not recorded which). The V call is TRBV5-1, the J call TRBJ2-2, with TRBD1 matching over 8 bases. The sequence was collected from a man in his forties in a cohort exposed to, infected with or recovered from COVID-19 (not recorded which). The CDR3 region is CASSLGQGTGELFF. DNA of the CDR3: TGCGCCAGCAGCTTGGGACAGGGGACCGGGGAGCTGTTTTTT.